The 14 T cell receptor beta chains presented below share a single source sample, sequenced in a study of blood T cells in healthy people across ages. Next came a second PCR, run for about 6 to 12 cycles, which used a sample-barcoded 5' primer along with a J-beta primer mix. TCRdb re-called the 5' RACE reads with MiXCR, one entry per CDR3 protein. The sample consists of 710,000 or so distinct CDR3 sequences, about 30% of them appearing once. The sequencing sample was made of blood. These receptors originate from a woman aged 80 or over in good health.

This clonotype was picked up many times. This chain joins TRBV29-1 and TRBJ1-2, with 12 bases that match TRBD1. The CDR3 has 14 residues. Germline values: CDR1 SQVTM, CDR2 ANQGSEA. After removal of 5 bases from V and 5 bases from J, the junction contained 6 bases not matched to a gene. CDR3 in amino acids: CSVRDRGLLYGYTF. The CDR3, as DNA: TGCAGCGTTCGGGACAGGGGGCTCCTATATGGCTACACCTTC.

Worth noting for this clonotype: Likely a read error: the CDR3 ends without its conserved phenylalanine or tryptophan. The chain combines TRBV6-1 with TRBJ1-1; TRBD1 matches at 10 bases. From germline, CDR1 is MNHNS and CDR2 SASEGT. The CDR3 totals 14 residues. The CDR3 nucleotides read TGTGCCAGCAATGAAGCGGGACAGGGGACTGAAGCTTTCTTG. Protein sequence: CASNEAGQGTEAFL.

The chain employs TRBV6-7 and TRBJ2-4; 11 bases line up with TRBD2. The J call may be faulty, since TRBJ2-7 better matches the DNA end. TRBV6-7 is sorted into the ORF group, with uncertain function. The CDR3 contains 14 residues. The CDR3 protein is CASSPTSGTHEQYF. CDR3 in DNA: TGTGCCAGCAGTCCGACTAGCGGGACCCACGAGCAGTACTTC.

This clonotype was seen repeatedly, ten times or more. The chain has TRBV5-5 and TRBJ2-1; a weak D match, TRBD1 (6 bases). This CDR3 region has 15 residues. The germline V gene encodes CDR1 SGHKS and CDR2 YYEKEE (reference sequence). V lost 2 bases and J lost 4, with 13 bases in between. For the CDR3, the DNA is TGTGCCAGCAGCTTCTACCCTGGACAGTACAATGAGCAGTTCTTC. Its translation: CASSFYPGQYNEQFF.

V usage is TRBV10-2 and J usage is TRBJ2-3; D gene ambiguous. The CDR3 is 13 residues long. The germline V gene encodes CDR1 WSHSY and CDR2 SAAADI. Trimming stripped 3 bases from V and 0 bases from J, with 4 bases between. The CDR3 here is CASSDPSTDTQYF. The CDR3 DNA reads TGCGCCAGCAGTGACCCAAGCACAGATACGCAGTATTTT.

Regarding this clonotype: A much larger clone lies a single base off, so this may be a read error. The chain uses TRBV7-9 and TRBJ2-5; tentatively, D is TRBD2 (5 bases). Deletions cut 4 bases from V and 11 bases from J, with 14 bases between. The CDR3 covers 12 residues. The germline CDR1 and CDR2 sequences are SEHNR and FQNEAQ (reference sequence). The CDR3 DNA sequence: TGTGCCAGCAGCTACTCATCGGGAAGTCAGTACTTC. Its translation is CASSYSSGSQYF.

The chain has TRBV28 and TRBJ2-3; the D gene is possibly TRBD1 (6 bases). The CDR3 runs 14 residues. V dropped 1 base and J dropped 6 bases, with 11 bases sitting between them. Looked up from germline, CDR1 is MDHEN and CDR2 is SYDVKM. CDR3 bases: TGTGCCAGCAGTTTATCTACAGGGTCGGATACGCAGTATTTT. It specifies CASSLSTGSDTQYF.

This sequence joins TRBV12-5 and TRBJ1-1; D remains ambiguous. The CDR3 consists of 12 residues. Trimming took off 1 base at V and 7 bases at J, with 7 bases between the two ends. Germline CDR1 LGHNT, CDR2 FRNRAP. Here the CDR3 reads CASGLDRYEAFF. The CDR3 region has the DNA TGTGCTAGTGGTTTGGACCGGTATGAAGCTTTCTTT. Supplemented by reference TRBV12-5 and TRBJ1-1, the full variable domain reads DARVTQTPRHKVTEMGQEVTMRCQPILGHNTVFWYRQTMMQGLELLAYFRNRAPLDDSGMPKDRFSAEMPDATLATLKIQPSEPRDSAVYFCASGLDRYEAFFGQGTRLTVV.

As for this clonotype: This may be a read error: a much more frequent sequence differs by one nucleotide. The rearrangement links TRBV18 to TRBJ2-5; D not resolved. The V end was cut by 6 bases, the J end by 3 bases, with 14 bases between. Germline CDR1 and CDR2: KGHSH and LQKENI. This CDR3 comprises 14 residues. This chain's CDR3 is CASSQEPGEETQYF. The CDR3 DNA reads TGTGCCAGCTCCCAAGAGCCAGGTGAAGAGACCCAGTACTTC.

CDR3 in amino acids: CSARTGGLYQPQHF. CDR3 nucleotides: TGCAGTGCAAGGACAGGGGGCCTTTATCAGCCCCAGCATTTT. This chain uses TRBV20-1 with TRBJ1-5, with 11 nucleotides matching TRBD1. Germline loops: CDR1 DFQATT, CDR2 SNEGSKA (reference sequence). CDR3 length: 14 amino acids. Germline trimming cut 6 bases from V and 5 bases from J; bases unmatched to any gene: 6.

At least ten counts were recorded for this clonotype. This chain links TRBV3-1 with TRBJ2-1, with 12 bases fitting TRBD2. Germline CDR1 and CDR2: LGHDT and YNNKEL (reference sequence). V lost 3 bases and J lost 0; bases outside the gene matches: 6. The CDR3 length is 18 residues. The CDR3 region has the DNA TGTGCCAGCAGCCAGTCAGGACTAGCGGGGAGCTCCTACAATGAGCAGTTCTTC. It specifies CASSQSGLAGSSYNEQFF.

This clonotype was seen at least ten times. This sequence joins TRBV15 and TRBJ2-7, with TRBD2 identical over 7 bases. The J segment lost 0 bases and the V segment lost 5 bases, leaving 16 bases of the junction unmatched. The CDR3 contains 18 residues. Looked up from germline, CDR1 is LNHNV and CDR2 is YYDKDF (reference sequence). Here the CDR3 DNA reads TGTGCCACCAGCTCATCAGGAAGGGGCGGGAGACACTCCTACGAGCAGTACTTC. Translated: CATSSSGRGGRHSYEQYF.

This CDR3 is CASSLAQISNYGYTF. CDR3 in DNA: TGTGCCAGCAGCTTAGCACAGATATCTAACTATGGCTACACCTTC. The V gene is TRBV7-2, the J gene TRBJ1-2; D is unclear. This CDR3 has 15 residues. The V end was cut by 0 bases, the J end by 0 bases, with 8 bases between. Germline lookup yields CDR1 SGHTA and CDR2 FQGNSA.

This clonotype was recorded at least ten times. The gene calls are TRBV9 and TRBJ2-7; no clear D. From germline, CDR1 is SGDLS and CDR2 YYNGEE. Trimming removed 4 bases from V and 4 bases from J, with 12 bases in between. The CDR3 is made up of 13 amino acids. DNA of the CDR3: TGTGCCAGCAGCCCCGGTGAAGGGTACGAGCAGTACTTC. Its translation: CASSPGEGYEQYF.